This TCR beta chain was found in a study of monozygotic twins with inflammatory bowel disease. Study-level points and caveats: Among IBD patients, fewer clonotypes were shared with others than among healthy twins, especially with disease activity.

As for this clonotype: Antigen unknown.

TCRdb reanalyzed the 5' RACE reads and collapses them to one entry per CDR3 protein, without DNA. The sample totals around 410,000 distinct CDR3 sequences. Germline lookup yields CDR1 SGHRS and CDR2 YFSETQ. This CDR3 contains 14 residues. This clonotype was sampled from a human donor with ulcerative colitis or Crohn's disease, or a healthy co-twin of an affected twin (not recorded which). Sequenced: blood. This chain links TRBV5-1 with TRBJ2-5; TCRdb outputs TRBD1, but without DNA this stays unchecked. The CDR3 protein is CASASGGGQETQYF. The full variable domain, in which reference TRBV5-1 and TRBJ2-5 provide the parts outside the CDR3, is KAGVTQTPRYLIKTRGQQVTLSCSPISGHRSVSWYQQTPGQGLQFLFEYFSETQRNKGNFPGRFSGRQFSNSRSEMNVSTLELGDSALYLCASASGGGQETQYFGPGTRLLVL.